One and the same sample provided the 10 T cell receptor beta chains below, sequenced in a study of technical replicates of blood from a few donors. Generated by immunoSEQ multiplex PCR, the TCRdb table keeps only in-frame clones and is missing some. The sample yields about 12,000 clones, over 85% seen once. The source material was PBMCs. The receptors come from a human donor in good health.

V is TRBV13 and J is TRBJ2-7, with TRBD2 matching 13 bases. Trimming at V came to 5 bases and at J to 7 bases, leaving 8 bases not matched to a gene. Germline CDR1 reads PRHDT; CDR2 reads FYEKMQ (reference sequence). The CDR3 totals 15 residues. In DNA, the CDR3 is TGTGCCAGCAGCGAACTAGCGGGAGGGCCGGGGGAGCAGTACTTC. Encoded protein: CASSELAGGPGEQYF.

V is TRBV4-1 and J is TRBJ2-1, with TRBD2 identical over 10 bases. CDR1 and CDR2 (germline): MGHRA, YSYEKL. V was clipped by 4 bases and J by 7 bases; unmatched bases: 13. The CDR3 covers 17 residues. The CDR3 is CASSLADGASGSNEQFF. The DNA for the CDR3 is TGCGCCAGCAGCCTCGCCGATGGGGCTAGCGGGAGTAATGAGCAGTTCTTC.

The CDR3, as DNA: TGTGCCAGTAGTATAGACCCCAGGGGCCTCTCTAACTATGGCTACACCTTC. The encoded protein is CASSIDPRGLSNYGYTF. This sequence joins TRBV19 and TRBJ1-2; a weak D match, TRBD1 (6 bases). V was shortened by 0 bases and J by 0 bases, with 14 bases between the two germline ends. The CDR3 is 17 residues long. Germline V gene data show CDR1 as LNHDA and CDR2 as SQIVND (reference sequence).

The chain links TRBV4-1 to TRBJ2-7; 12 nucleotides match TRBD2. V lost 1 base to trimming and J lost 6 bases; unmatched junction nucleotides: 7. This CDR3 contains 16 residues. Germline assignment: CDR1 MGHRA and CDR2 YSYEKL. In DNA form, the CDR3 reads TGCGCCAGCAGCCAAGCCTTGGGACTAGCGGGTGTCGAGCAGTACTTC. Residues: CASSQALGLAGVEQYF.

The CDR3 region is CAWSPQSSAEQYF. In DNA form, the CDR3 reads TGTGCCTGGAGTCCACAATCTTCCGCCGAGCAGTACTTC. The chain uses TRBV30 and TRBJ2-7; D is unclear. The CDR3 has 13 residues. V lost 2 bases, J lost 6 bases, and 14 bases lay in between. Germline CDR1 is GTSNPN and CDR2 is SVGIG (reference sequence).

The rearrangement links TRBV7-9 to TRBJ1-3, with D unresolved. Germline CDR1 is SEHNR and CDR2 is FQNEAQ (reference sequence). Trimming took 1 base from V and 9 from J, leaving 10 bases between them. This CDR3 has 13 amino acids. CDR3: CASSLGEERTIYF. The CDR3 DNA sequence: TGTGCCAGCAGCTTAGGTGAAGAGCGCACCATATATTTT.

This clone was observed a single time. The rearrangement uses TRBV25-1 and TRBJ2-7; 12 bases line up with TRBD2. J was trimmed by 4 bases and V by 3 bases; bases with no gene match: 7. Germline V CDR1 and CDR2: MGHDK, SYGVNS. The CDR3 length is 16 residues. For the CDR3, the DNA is TGTGCCAGCAGTGACGAACTAGCGGGAGGTAATTACGAGCAGTACTTC. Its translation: CASSDELAGGNYEQYF.

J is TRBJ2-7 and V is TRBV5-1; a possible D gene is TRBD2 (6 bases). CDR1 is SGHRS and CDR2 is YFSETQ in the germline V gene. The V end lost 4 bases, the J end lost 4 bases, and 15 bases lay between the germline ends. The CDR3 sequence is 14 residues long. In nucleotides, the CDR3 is TGCGCCAGCAGCCAGGACGGGGGTCAATACGAGCAGTACTTC. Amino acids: CASSQDGGQYEQYF.

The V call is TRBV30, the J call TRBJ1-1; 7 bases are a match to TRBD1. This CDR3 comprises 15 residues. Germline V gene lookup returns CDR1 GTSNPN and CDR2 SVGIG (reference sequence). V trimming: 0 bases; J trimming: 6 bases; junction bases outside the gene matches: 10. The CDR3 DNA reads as TGTGCCTGGAGTGTATCTGGACAGGAAAGCGCTGAAGCTTTCTTT. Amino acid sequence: CAWSVSGQESAEAFF.

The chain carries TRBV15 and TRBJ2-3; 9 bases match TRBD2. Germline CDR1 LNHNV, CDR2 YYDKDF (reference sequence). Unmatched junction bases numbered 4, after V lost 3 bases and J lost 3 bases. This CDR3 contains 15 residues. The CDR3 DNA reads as TGTGCCACCAGCAGTGGTAGCGGGAGAACAGATACGCAGTATTTT. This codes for CATSSGSGRTDTQYF.